This paragraph reports one T cell receptor (beta chain). The data were obtained in a study of blood T cell repertoires in COVID-19. Looking at the study overall: From the United States, Italy and Spain came samples of acute and convalescent COVID-19.

As handled by the study authors: Cell counts per sample came from amplifying reference gene primers. Profiled with immunoSEQ multiplex PCR; TCRdb holds only in-frame clones, not every one. The D gene and trimming were derived from the DNA, and the V and J assignments and clone size from that table. Of under 250,000 clones listed, more than 75% are singletons. J lost 2 bases, V lost 1 base, and 5 bases had no gene match. This CDR3 comprises 16 residues. Germline-derived CDR1 and CDR2 are LGHNA and YNFKEQ. This chain joins TRBV4-2 and TRBJ2-3, with 8 bases lining up with TRBD2. The receptor was derived from a man aged 45-60 years who had recovered from COVID-19. The sequenced material came from peripheral blood. CDR3: CASSQGVAGYTDTQYF. CDR3 bases: TGTGCCAGCAGCCAAGGGGTAGCGGGATACACAGATACGCAGTATTTT.